This TCR beta chain was obtained from a study of blood T cell repertoires in COVID-19. Here immunoSEQ multiplex PCR was the method, and the copy in TCRdb shows in-frame clones only, minus some. The sample has roughly 330,000 clones, approximately 87% seen once. This CDR3 has 19 amino acids. Germline CDR1 reads SGHRS; CDR2 reads YFSETQ. V shed 4 bases and J 1 base; nucleotides not matched to a gene: 16. Sequences were obtained from peripheral blood. This sequence joins TRBV5-1 and TRBJ2-2, with TRBD1 matching 7 bases. This TCR came from a woman aged 50 to 65 with active or convalescent COVID-19. The CDR3 loop reads CASSRVGDREYRNTGELFF. The DNA for the CDR3 is TGCGCCAGCAGCCGGGTGGGAGACAGGGAATATCGGAACACCGGGGAGCTGTTTTTT.